This T cell receptor (beta chain) was sequenced for a study of regulatory T cells in long-lasting Graves disease (dated by TCRdb to the early 2020s). A note on the overall study: Patients with newly diagnosed Graves' disease had been on antithyroid drugs for under 3 months. A total of around 35 samples underwent TCR sequencing, from 13 patients with persistent Graves' disease and some 20 patients with newly diagnosed Graves' disease. The study took place in China and was registered as a clinical trial. This study used TCR sequencing and RNA sequencing of peripheral blood to compare persistent Graves' disease patients against newly diagnosed Graves' disease patients. The full study reports these points: Compared with newly diagnosed patients, persistent Graves' disease patients had lower TCR Shannon entropy and fewer highly expanded clones, which suggests clonal expansion. The study examined only peripheral blood because the primary lesion, thyroid tissue, could not be accessed. TRBV28, TRBJ1-2 and TRBJ2-5 were preferentially used in persistent disease, while TRBV20-1 and TRBJ2-1 were favored in newly diagnosed disease. Only the TCR beta chain was sequenced and analyzed. Persistent patients shared more public clonotypes among themselves (more than 2,500) than newly diagnosed patients did (approximately 900). As a limitation, the authors acknowledged that the small sample size may reduce accuracy.

This specimen's time point label, interpreted: newly diagnosed GD, antithyroid drugs for less than 3 months. For both TCR sequencing and RNA sequencing, RNA was extracted from PBMCs using TRIzol. The diagnosis of Graves' disease followed American Thyroid Association guidelines. Patients for the study were recruited at an endocrinology department in Xi'an, China. Each patient gave about 8.1 milliliters of peripheral blood, collected in an EDTA anticoagulant tube. Ficoll Paque Plus density gradient separation was used to isolate PBMCs, and no additional T cell sorting was done. An Agilent 2100 Bioanalyzer and agarose gel were used to assess RNA quality, and a NanoDrop 2000 was used to measure RNA concentration. Notes on this clonotype: It lacks a known antigen. One base away there is no much larger clone; base qualities are not given.

Taken from cysteine to phenylalanine, the CDR3 has 14 residues. Just CDR3 DNA is preserved here, 42 bases in frame from base 1. A distance of 6 bases separates the germline ends of V and J, which lose 3 bases and 1 base respectively. The CDR1 and CDR2 encoded by the germline V gene are KGHSH and LQKENI. Library preparation employed multiplex PCR. Sequencing took place on an Illumina HiSeq 4000. iRepertoire HTBI primers and Arm-PCR amplification of CDR3 regions were used to construct TCR beta libraries. PCR products were gel purified before sequencing. As for the authors' bioinformatics: Across samples, approximately 68 TRBV and 14 TRBJ segments were identified and used for gene usage analysis of CDR3 amino acid clonotypes. COPE and FqMerger were used to merge the filtered high-quality paired reads into contigs. BLAST was used to align contigs to IMGT TRBV, TRBD and TRBJ reference genes, with CDR3 defined following IMGT. Highly expanded clones were defined as clonotypes with a frequency above 0.1%. Repertoire diversity was measured by Shannon entropy, and V-J evenness by the Gini coefficient. A clonotype was considered public if more than one individual shared it. TCRdb took the public reads, trimmed them with fastp at Q25, ran MiXCR for clone calling and kept in-frame beta chains. Rows merge per CDR3 protein into single entries with the most common DNA and genes. The V and J calls shown here were made by TCRdb, not taken from the authors' results. Counted in this sample were about 530,000 distinct CDR3 sequences; 16% of them appeared once. Approximately 25% of the sample rests with the top ten.

Separately, the same data were catalogued under a study of T cells in Graves' hyperthyroidism and ophthalmopathy. The second study, in turn, reports: Stable Graves' hyperthyroidism was defined as no progression to ophthalmopathy during 18 months of follow-up. Hyperthyroidism patients were newly diagnosed, had a disease duration of under 2 months, and were aged 18 to 65 years. The study excluded patients with uncontrolled infections, other autoimmune diseases, pregnancy or lactation. Diagnoses were established on the basis of clinical symptoms, serum thyroxine and TRAb, thyroid ultrasound, and orbital computed tomography. For the first round of RT-PCR on the TCR CDR3, the HTBI primer set was used together with the Qiagen OneStep RT-PCR kit. Most expanded thyroid clonotypes (frequency above 0.001) were also detected in blood, suggesting blood repertoires may reflect thyroid immune responses. A model built on a 13 V-J signature distinguished ophthalmopathy from stable hyperthyroidism, reaching 87.88% sensitivity and about 81% specificity in cross-validation and 80%/75% in testing. During validation, the model predicted progression to ophthalmopathy a median of roughly six months ahead of onset, with 70.59% sensitivity and under 85% specificity. TCR V-J signatures able to tell the groups apart were searched for in a discovery cohort of some 100 patients, of whom more than 40 had Graves' ophthalmopathy and around 57 had stable Graves' hyperthyroidism. Prospective prediction of ophthalmopathy was tested in an independent validation cohort consisting of 18 hyperthyroidism patients and some 15 patients who later progressed to ophthalmopathy. The 100 or so discovery patients were randomly split 7:3 into training and test sets. The study also compared thyroid tissue and blood T-cell repertoires from more than 5 Graves' hyperthyroidism patients. After blood sampling, hyperthyroidism patients were treated with methimazole at a starting dose of 30 mg daily, and ophthalmopathy patients were treated with high-dose intravenous methylprednisolone. The libraries were constructed in a second round of multiplex PCR and then size-selected and purified. Libraries were sequenced paired-end with 100 bp reads on an Illumina HiSeq2000. Raw data were processed with SOAPnuke, discarding reads with adapters, uncalled bases, mean Phred below 15, or no exact constant-primer or identifier match. High-quality paired reads were merged with COPE v1.2.5, and unique nucleotide sequences were defined as clonotypes. MiTCR v1.1 was used to align the clonotypes against IMGT TRBV, TRBD and TRBJ reference segments. The analysis was restricted to V-J combinations with a frequency above 0.0001, which together covered 99.2% of the repertoires. A TCS score was defined as the ratio between F50 (clonal expansion) and ExV (chaos), using BLOSUM62-based TCRdist between CDR3 peptides within each V-J. Welch's t-statistics and random forest reduced 514 V-J features to around 14, which were used in a naive Bayes classifier (R e1071). Sample size was not statistically predetermined, and investigators were not blinded to group allocation. According to the paper, TCR Vbeta CDR3 sequencing was carried out on approximately 140 peripheral blood samples, which came from over 40 ophthalmopathy, under 80 hyperthyroidism and roughly 17 progressor patients.

This TCR derives from a woman aged 35 to 60 with Graves disease. Donor details come from another sample of the same person, matched by shared clones. The chain is assembled from TRBV18 and TRBJ2-2; the D gene identity is not certain. The sequencing here drew on peripheral blood mononuclear cells (PBMCs), taken at new diagnosis, from a patient treated with antithyroid drugs. CDR3 region: CASSPSKNTGELFF. The bases are TGTGCCAGCTCACCTTCGAAGAACACCGGGGAGCTGTTTTTT.